This is a list of T cell receptor beta chains from one sample in a study of technical replicates of blood from a handful of donors. Assay used: immunoSEQ multiplex PCR; TCRdb lists only in-frame clones, some missing. The sample carries tens of thousands of clones, roughly 94% recorded once. The sample comprised T cells isolated from PBMCs. The receptors come from a human donor in good health. Both conserved end residues are part of each CDR3. D genes are given only for firm matches. Clone size is stated in some rows and not others, as once, few, many or a class when expanded.

v_gene,j_gene,d_gene,abundance,CDR3nt,CDR3aa
TRBV5-4,TRBJ2-5,.,.,TGTGCCAGCAGCTCCAGCGCGAACCCCCAAGAGACCCAGTACTTC,CASSSSANPQETQYF
TRBV6-4,TRBJ2-1,TRBD2,.,TGTGCCAGCAGTAGCGGGAGCTCCTACAATGAGCAGTTCTTC,CASSSGSSYNEQFF
TRBV28,TRBJ1-3,.,.,TGTGCCAGCAGTTTAGCAGGGCCTGGAAACACCATATATTTT,CASSLAGPGNTIYF
TRBV6-6,TRBJ2-5,.,once,TGTGCCAGCAGTTACTCCGCGGGGGCGAGGGGTGAGACCCAGTACTTC,CASSYSAGARGETQYF
TRBV7-2,TRBJ2-7,.,once,TGTGCCAGCAGCGAGGAGGGGAGCTCCTACGAGCAGTACTTC,CASSEEGSSYEQYF
TRBV5-4,TRBJ2-3,.,.,TGTGCCAGCAGCACGGAGACAGATACGCAGTATTTT,CASSTETDTQYF
TRBV6-5,TRBJ1-1,.,.,TGTGCCAGCAGTTACTCTCTCGGGGAGGTGGGAACTGAAGCTTTCTTT,CASSYSLGEVGTEAFF
TRBV5-1,TRBJ2-5,TRBD2,.,TGCGCCAGCAGCTCGGGGGGTCAACTGCGGGAGACCCAGTACTTC,CASSSGGQLRETQYF
TRBV20-1,TRBJ2-1,.,.,TGCAGTGCTTCGGGTTACAATGAGCAGTTCTTC,CSASGYNEQFF
TRBV13,TRBJ1-2,TRBD1,.,TGTGCCAGCAGCCTCCGGACAGGGGGGAACTATGGCTACACCTTC,CASSLRTGGNYGYTF
TRBV7-2,TRBJ2-3,.,once,TGTGCCAGCAGCTTAGTCACTAGCACAACGACGCAGTATTTT,CASSLVTSTTTQYF
TRBV6-1,TRBJ1-5,.,.,TGTGCCAGCAGGAAAGACTGGCTCCAGCCCCAGCATTTT,CASRKDWLQPQHF
TRBV7-2,TRBJ2-7,TRBD2,.,TGTGCCAGCAGCTTGGGACTAGCGGAAGCCTACGAGCAGTACTTC,CASSLGLAEAYEQYF
TRBV10-3,TRBJ2-7,TRBD2,.,TGTGCCATCAGTGAAGGCGGGAGCGACCATTACGAGCAGTACTTC,CAISEGGSDHYEQYF
TRBV7-2,TRBJ2-1,TRBD2,.,TGTGCCAGCAGCCATAAGCGGGAGGGGGTGTACAATGAGCAGTTCTTC,CASSHKREGVYNEQFF
TRBV27,TRBJ1-2,.,.,TGTGCCAGCAGTTTATCTGGAGGGGCCCAGTACACCTTC,CASSLSGGAQYTF
TRBV27,TRBJ2-1,TRBD2,.,TGTGCCAGCAGTACCCGCGCCGGACTAGCGGGAGGTAATGAGCAGTTCTTC,CASSTRAGLAGGNEQFF
TRBV27,TRBJ1-2,TRBD1,.,TGTGCCAGCAGTGGCTGGGACAGGGCCAACTATGGCTACACCTTC,CASSGWDRANYGYTF
TRBV27,TRBJ2-2,.,.,TGTGCCAGCAGTTTTAGGGGCGGCGGGGAGCTGTTTTTT,CASSFRGGGELFF
TRBV10-1,TRBJ2-1,.,.,TGCGCCAGCCGGAGGGCTGGGGCCCCGGGCGCCGACAATGAGCAGTTCTTC,CASRRAGAPGADNEQFF
TRBV7-6,TRBJ2-1,.,.,TGTGCCAGCAGCCCAGCGTACCGCTCCTACAATGAGCAGTTCTTC,CASSPAYRSYNEQFF
TRBV25-1,TRBJ2-1,TRBD2,.,TGTGCCAGCAGTGAGGCCGGGACTAGCGGGAGGTTCGTCGATGAGCAGTTCTTC,CASSEAGTSGRFVDEQFF
TRBV27,TRBJ2-7,TRBD2,.,TGTGCCAGCAGTTTCTGGACTAGCGGAAACGAGCAGTACTTC,CASSFWTSGNEQYF
TRBV5-5,TRBJ1-1,TRBD1,.,TGTGCCAGCAGCTTTTTCTGGACAGGTTCGACAACTCCTGAAGCTTTCTTT,CASSFFWTGSTTPEAFF
TRBV6-1,TRBJ1-4,.,.,TGTGCCTCCCACAGGGACGAAAAACTGTTTTTT,CASHRDEKLFF
TRBV6-1,TRBJ2-7,.,.,TGTGCCAGCAGTAGCTATGGACATACGATCTACGAGCAGTACTTC,CASSSYGHTIYEQYF
TRBV28,TRBJ1-4,.,.,TGTGCCAGCAGTTTAGAGACACCTTATAATGAAAAACTGTTTTTT,CASSLETPYNEKLFF
TRBV19,TRBJ1-1,.,.,TGTGCCAGTAGAACGTGGGGCAGTGAAGCTTTCTTT,CASRTWGSEAFF
TRBV30,TRBJ1-2,.,.,TGTGCCTGCACGTCTAGCGGCAGGACTAACTATGGCTACACCTTC,CACTSSGRTNYGYTF
TRBV28,TRBJ1-5,TRBD1,.,TGTGCCAGCACCGAGACAGGGGGCTTTAGACCCCAGCATTTT,CASTETGGFRPQHF
TRBV6-1,TRBJ2-7,.,.,TGTGCCAGCAGTGAAGGAGGTAACCCTACGGGGCAGTACTTC,CASSEGGNPTGQYF
TRBV4-3,TRBJ2-1,TRBD2,.,TGCGCCAGCAGCCAACTTAGCGGGAGCAGTAAGGAGCAGTTCTTC,CASSQLSGSSKEQFF
TRBV7-3,TRBJ1-2,.,.,TGTGCCAGCAGCCCGACAGGACTTAACTATGGCTACACCTTC,CASSPTGLNYGYTF
TRBV20-1,TRBJ1-4,.,.,TGCAGTGCTAGGAGACAGGAAAAACTGTTTTTT,CSARRQEKLFF
TRBV18,TRBJ2-2,.,.,TGTGCCAGCTCACCACCTCTAGCCTCGAACACCGGGGAGCTGTTTTTT,CASSPPLASNTGELFF
TRBV6-5,TRBJ2-7,.,.,TGTGCCAGCCAACGTGCAGGGCTCTACGAGCAGTACTTC,CASQRAGLYEQYF
TRBV7-9,TRBJ1-3,TRBD1,once,TGTGCCAGCAGCGGGACAGATTCCTCTGGAAACACCATATATTTT,CASSGTDSSGNTIYF
TRBV10-3,TRBJ1-2,.,.,TGTGCCATCAGTGAGTCTGGTAGGAACTATTATGTCCCCCCCGCTAACTATGGCTACACCTTC,CAISESGRNYYVPPANYGYTF
TRBV4-3,TRBJ2-5,TRBD2,.,TGCGCCAGCAGCCTGATCGCGGGGGACCAAGAGACCCAGTACTTC,CASSLIAGDQETQYF
TRBV7-3,TRBJ2-3,TRBD2,.,TGTGCCAGCAGCTTAAATCGGTTCGGGACTAGCGTGAAAGATACGCAGTATTTT,CASSLNRFGTSVKDTQYF
TRBV18,TRBJ2-1,TRBD1,once,TGTGCCAGCTCACCACCGGGACAGGGGGCCTACAATGAGCAGTTCTTC,CASSPPGQGAYNEQFF
TRBV27,TRBJ1-5,TRBD1,.,TGTGCCAGCAGTTTGACAGGGAGCAATCAGCCCCAGCATTTT,CASSLTGSNQPQHF
TRBV9,TRBJ2-7,.,.,TGTGCCAGCAGCGTAGGGTTAGCGCACTCCTACGAGCAGTACTTC,CASSVGLAHSYEQYF
TRBV18,TRBJ2-3,.,.,TGTGCCAGCTCCCCCTCCGATACGCAGTATTTT,CASSPSDTQYF
TRBV28,TRBJ2-2,.,.,TGTGCCAGCAGTTTCGGTCCGGGTAACACCGGGGAGCTGTTTTTT,CASSFGPGNTGELFF
TRBV9,TRBJ2-7,TRBD2,.,TGTGCCAGCAGCGTAGAATCTAGCGGGACCTCCTACGAGCAGTACTTC,CASSVESSGTSYEQYF
TRBV14,TRBJ2-7,.,.,TGTGCCAGCAGGGGACTCGGCTCCTACGAGCAGTACTTC,CASRGLGSYEQYF
TRBV28,TRBJ1-1,.,once,TGTGCCAGCAGTTTATTAGGGAGCATGAACACTGAAGCTTTCTTT,CASSLLGSMNTEAFF
TRBV11-2,TRBJ1-1,.,.,TGTGCCAGCAGCTTAGCAGGGAATGGGGCTGAAGCTTTCTTT,CASSLAGNGAEAFF
TRBV7-9,TRBJ2-3,.,.,TGTGCCAGCAGGCCAGGTCCTAGCACAGATACGCAGTATTTT,CASRPGPSTDTQYF
TRBV2,TRBJ1-5,.,.,TGTGCCAGCAGTGAAGAAGAGGATTGGGATCAGCCCCAGCATTTT,CASSEEEDWDQPQHF
TRBV7-2,TRBJ2-7,TRBD2,.,TGTGCCAGCAGCTTAGCCTTGCCCGGGAGGACCGGGAACGAGCAGTACTTC,CASSLALPGRTGNEQYF
TRBV30,TRBJ2-2,.,.,TGTGCCTGGAGTGTACAGGGTGGCGGGGAGCTGTTTTTT,CAWSVQGGGELFF
TRBV5-4,TRBJ1-4,.,.,TGTGCCAGCAGCCACGGGACATCTGAGAATGAAAAACTGTTTTTT,CASSHGTSENEKLFF
TRBV7-8,TRBJ2-1,TRBD2,.,TGTGCCAGCAGCTTAGTGTTTGGCGGGAGTATTAATGAGCAGTTCTTC,CASSLVFGGSINEQFF
TRBV29-1,TRBJ2-5,.,.,TGCAGCGTCGGAGGGGTGGGTTATCGGGAGACCCAGTACTTC,CSVGGVGYRETQYF
TRBV5-1,TRBJ2-1,TRBD2,once,TGCGCCAGCAGCCCTTGGACTAGCGGGAGGAATGAGCAGTTCTTC,CASSPWTSGRNEQFF
TRBV10-3,TRBJ1-5,.,once,TGTGCCATCAGTGAGCCGGGTCAGCCCCAGCATTTT,CAISEPGQPQHF
TRBV4-1,TRBJ1-2,TRBD1,.,TGCGCCAGCAGGAGACCGGGACAGGGAGACTATGGCTACACCTTC,CASRRPGQGDYGYTF